This T cell receptor beta chain was obtained from a study of T-cell reconstitution after alpha-beta-depleted transplantation in children. Construction of the TCRbeta library involved unique molecular identifiers. MiXCR was run by TCRdb on the PCR reads, yielding one entry per CDR3 protein. The table has more than 200,000 distinct CDR3 sequences, 7% to 9% seen once. This clonotype was seen a few times. This receptor was identified in a male patient aged 2-9 years who had a stem cell transplant for acute myeloid leukemia, so the T cells may come from the graft donor. Sequenced here: PBMCs, mostly from graft donor cells, sampled 360 days after TCRalphabeta/CD19-depleted stem cell transplant.

The CDR3 reads CASSTRDDRQETQYF. CDR3 nucleotides: TGTGCCAGCAGCACCCGGGACGACAGACAAGAGACCCAGTACTTC. The chain employs TRBV13 and TRBJ2-5; D could derive from TRBD1 or TRBD2 (5 bases each). The germline V gene has CDR1 PRHDT and CDR2 FYEKMQ (reference sequence). The CDR3 consists of 15 residues. Trimming removed 5 bases at V and 2 bases at J, with 15 bases between.